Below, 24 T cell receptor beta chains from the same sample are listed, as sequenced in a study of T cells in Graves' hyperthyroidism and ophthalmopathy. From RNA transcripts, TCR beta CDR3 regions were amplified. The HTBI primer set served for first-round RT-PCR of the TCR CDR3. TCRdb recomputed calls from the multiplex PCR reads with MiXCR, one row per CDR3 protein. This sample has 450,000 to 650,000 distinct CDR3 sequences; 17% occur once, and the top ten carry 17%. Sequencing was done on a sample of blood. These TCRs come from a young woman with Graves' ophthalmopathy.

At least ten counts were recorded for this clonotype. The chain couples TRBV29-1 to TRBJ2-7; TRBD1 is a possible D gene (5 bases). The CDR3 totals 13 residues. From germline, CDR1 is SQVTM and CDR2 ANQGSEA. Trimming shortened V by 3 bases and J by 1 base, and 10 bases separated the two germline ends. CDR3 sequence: CSVEGQESYEQYF. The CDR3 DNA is TGCAGCGTTGAGGGGCAGGAATCCTACGAGCAGTACTTC.

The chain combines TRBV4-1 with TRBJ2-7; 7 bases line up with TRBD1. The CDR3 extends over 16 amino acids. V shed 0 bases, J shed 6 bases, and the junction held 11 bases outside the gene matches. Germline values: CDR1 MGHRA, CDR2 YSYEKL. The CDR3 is CASSQEPGLPGGEQYF. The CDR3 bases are TGCGCCAGCAGCCAAGAGCCCGGGCTCCCAGGGGGCGAGCAGTACTTC.

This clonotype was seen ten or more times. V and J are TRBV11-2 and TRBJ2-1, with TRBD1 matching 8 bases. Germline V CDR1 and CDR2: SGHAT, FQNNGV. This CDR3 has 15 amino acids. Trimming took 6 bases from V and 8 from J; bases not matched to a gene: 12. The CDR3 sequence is CASRDLDRAGDEQFF. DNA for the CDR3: TGTGCCAGCAGGGATTTGGACAGGGCTGGGGATGAGCAGTTCTTC.

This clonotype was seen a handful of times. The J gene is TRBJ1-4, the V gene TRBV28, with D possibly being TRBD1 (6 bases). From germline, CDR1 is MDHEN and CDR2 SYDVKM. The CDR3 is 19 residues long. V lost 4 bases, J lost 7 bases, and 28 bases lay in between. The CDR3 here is CASSYGRGGGPRLVEKLFF. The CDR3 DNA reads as TGTGCCAGCAGTTACGGGCGCGGGGGGGGCCCGAGGTTGGTTGAAAAACTGTTTTTT. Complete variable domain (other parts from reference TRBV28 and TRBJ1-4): DVKVTQSSRYLVKRTGEKVFLECVQDMDHENMFWYRQDPGLGLRLIYFSYDVKMKEKGDIPEGYSVSREKKERFSLILESASTNQTSMYLCASSYGRGGGPRLVEKLFFGSGTQLSVL.

The DNA of the CDR3 is TGTGCCGGACACTATAGGGGTACAGATACGCAGTATTTT. Translated: CAGHYRGTDTQYF. The gene calls are TRBV5-8 and TRBJ2-3, with a weak D call TRBD1 (5 bases). Germline-derived CDR1 and CDR2 are SGHTS and YDEGEE. V was shortened by 10 bases and J by 3 bases, with 15 bases between the two germline ends. This CDR3 region has 13 residues.

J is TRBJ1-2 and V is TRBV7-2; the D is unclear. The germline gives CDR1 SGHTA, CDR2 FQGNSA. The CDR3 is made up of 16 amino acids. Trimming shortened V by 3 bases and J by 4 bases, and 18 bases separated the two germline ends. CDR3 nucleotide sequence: TGTGCCAGCAGCTTTACCCAAAGACGGTGGGGCTATGGCTACACCTTC. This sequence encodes CASSFTQRRWGYGYTF.

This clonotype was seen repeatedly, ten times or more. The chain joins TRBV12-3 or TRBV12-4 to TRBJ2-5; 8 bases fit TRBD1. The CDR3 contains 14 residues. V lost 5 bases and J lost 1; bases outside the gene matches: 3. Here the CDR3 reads CASSTGGFQETQYF. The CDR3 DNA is TGTGCCAGCAGTACAGGGGGTTTCCAAGAGACCCAGTACTTC.

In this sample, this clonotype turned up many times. The CDR3 DNA follows: TGTGCCAGCAGCCAAGGTCCTTCAGGGGGGACTGAAGCTTTCTTT. The encoded protein is CASSQGPSGGTEAFF. The rearrangement joins TRBV3-1 to TRBJ1-1; the match to TRBD1 covers 7 bases. CDR1 and CDR2 from the germline V gene are LGHDT and YNNKEL (reference sequence). J gave up 5 bases and V 1 base, and 7 bases lay outside the gene matches. CDR3 length: 15 amino acids.

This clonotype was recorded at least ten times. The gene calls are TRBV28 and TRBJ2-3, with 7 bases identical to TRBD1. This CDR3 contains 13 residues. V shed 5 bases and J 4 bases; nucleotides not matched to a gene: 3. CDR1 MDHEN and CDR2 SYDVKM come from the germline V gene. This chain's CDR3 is CASSHTGADTQYF. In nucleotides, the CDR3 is TGTGCCAGCAGTCATACAGGGGCAGATACGCAGTATTTT. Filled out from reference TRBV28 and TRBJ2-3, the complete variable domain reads DVKVTQSSRYLVKRTGEKVFLECVQDMDHENMFWYRQDPGLGLRLIYFSYDVKMKEKGDIPEGYSVSREKKERFSLILESASTNQTSMYLCASSHTGADTQYFGPGTRLTVL.

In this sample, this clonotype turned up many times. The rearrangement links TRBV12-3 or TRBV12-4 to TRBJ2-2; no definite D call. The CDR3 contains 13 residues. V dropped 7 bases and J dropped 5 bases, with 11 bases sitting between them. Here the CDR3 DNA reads TGTGCCAGCATCCACATCATGACCGGGGAGCTGTTTTTT. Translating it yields CASIHIMTGELFF.

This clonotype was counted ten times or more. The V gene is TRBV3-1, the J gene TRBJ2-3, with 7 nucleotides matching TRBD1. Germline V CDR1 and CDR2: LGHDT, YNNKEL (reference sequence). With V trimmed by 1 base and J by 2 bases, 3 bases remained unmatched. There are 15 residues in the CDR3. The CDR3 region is CASSQGDSLTDTQYF. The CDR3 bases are TGTGCCAGCAGCCAAGGGGACAGTCTCACAGATACGCAGTATTTT.

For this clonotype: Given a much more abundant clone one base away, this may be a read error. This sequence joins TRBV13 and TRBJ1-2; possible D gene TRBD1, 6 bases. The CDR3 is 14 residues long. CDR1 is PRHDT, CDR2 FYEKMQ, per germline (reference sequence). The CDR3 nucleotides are TGTGCCAGCAGCCGGCGGCAGGGGAACGGTGGCCACACCTTC. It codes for CASSRRQGNGGHTF.

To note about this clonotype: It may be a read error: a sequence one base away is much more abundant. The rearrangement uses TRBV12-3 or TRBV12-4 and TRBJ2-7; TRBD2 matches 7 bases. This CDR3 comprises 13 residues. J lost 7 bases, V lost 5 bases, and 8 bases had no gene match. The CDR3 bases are TGTGCCAGCAGTCATCTAGCGGAGGGGGAGCAGTACTTC. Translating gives CASSHLAEGEQYF.

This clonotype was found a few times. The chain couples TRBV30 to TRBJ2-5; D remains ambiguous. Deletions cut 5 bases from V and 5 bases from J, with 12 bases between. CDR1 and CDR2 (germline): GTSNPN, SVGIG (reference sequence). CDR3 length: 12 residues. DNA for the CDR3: TGTGCCTGGGGACCCGTTCGCGAGACCCAGTACTTC. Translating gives CAWGPVRETQYF.

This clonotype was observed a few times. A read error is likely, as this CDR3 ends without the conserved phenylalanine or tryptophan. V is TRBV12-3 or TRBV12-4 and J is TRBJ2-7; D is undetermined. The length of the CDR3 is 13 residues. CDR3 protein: CASGLGTFYEQYS. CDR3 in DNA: TGTGCCAGCGGTTTGGGTACCTTCTACGAGCAGTACTCC.

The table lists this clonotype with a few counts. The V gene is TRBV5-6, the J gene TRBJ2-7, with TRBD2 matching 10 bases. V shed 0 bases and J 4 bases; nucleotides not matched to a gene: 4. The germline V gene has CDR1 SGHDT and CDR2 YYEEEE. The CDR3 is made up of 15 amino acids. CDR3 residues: CASSLGPSGGYEQYF. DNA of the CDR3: TGTGCCAGCAGCTTGGGACCTAGCGGGGGATACGAGCAGTACTTC.

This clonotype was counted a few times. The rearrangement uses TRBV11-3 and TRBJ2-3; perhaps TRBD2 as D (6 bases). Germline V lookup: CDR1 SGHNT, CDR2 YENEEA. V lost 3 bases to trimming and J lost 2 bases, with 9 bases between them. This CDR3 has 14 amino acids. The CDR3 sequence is CASSFRGTTDTQYF. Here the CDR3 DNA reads TGTGCCAGCAGCTTTCGCGGGACCACAGATACGCAGTATTTT.

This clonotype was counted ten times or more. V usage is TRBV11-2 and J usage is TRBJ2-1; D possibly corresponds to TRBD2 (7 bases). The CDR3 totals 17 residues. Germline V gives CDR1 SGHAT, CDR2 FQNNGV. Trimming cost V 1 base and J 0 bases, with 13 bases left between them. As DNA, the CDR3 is TGTGCCAGCAGCTTAGGCGGGGGCATTAGCTCCTACAATGAGCAGTTCTTC. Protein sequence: CASSLGGGISSYNEQFF.

Written as DNA, the CDR3 is TGTGCCAGCAGACTAGACAGCTACTCTGGAAACACCATATATTTT. It is translated as CASRLDSYSGNTIYF. The chain employs TRBV6-1 and TRBJ1-3, with D perhaps TRBD1 (5 bases). Germline CDR1 and CDR2: MNHNS and SASEGT. V was pared by 6 bases and J by 0 bases, with 12 bases between. This CDR3 comprises 15 residues.

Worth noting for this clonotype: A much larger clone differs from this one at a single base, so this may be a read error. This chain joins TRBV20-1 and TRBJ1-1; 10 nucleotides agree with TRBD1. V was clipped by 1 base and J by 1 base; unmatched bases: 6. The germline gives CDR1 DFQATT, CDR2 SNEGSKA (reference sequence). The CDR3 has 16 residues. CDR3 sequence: CSARGLWDRGNTEAFF. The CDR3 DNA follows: TGCAGTGCTAGAGGTCTTTGGGACAGGGGGAACACTGAAGCTTTCTTT.

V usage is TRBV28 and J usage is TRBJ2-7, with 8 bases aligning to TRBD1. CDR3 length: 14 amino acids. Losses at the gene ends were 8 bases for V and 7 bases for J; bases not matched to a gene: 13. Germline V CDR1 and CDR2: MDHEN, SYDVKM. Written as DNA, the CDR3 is TGTGCCAGCCGACAGGGGCCCCGTTCGGGAGAGCAGTACTTC. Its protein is CASRQGPRSGEQYF. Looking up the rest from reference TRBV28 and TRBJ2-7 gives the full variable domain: DVKVTQSSRYLVKRTGEKVFLECVQDMDHENMFWYRQDPGLGLRLIYFSYDVKMKEKGDIPEGYSVSREKKERFSLILESASTNQTSMYLCASRQGPRSGEQYFGPGTRLTVT.

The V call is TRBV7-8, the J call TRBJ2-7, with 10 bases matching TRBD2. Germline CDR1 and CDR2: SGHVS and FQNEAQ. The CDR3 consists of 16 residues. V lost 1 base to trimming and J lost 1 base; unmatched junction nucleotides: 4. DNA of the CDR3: TGTGCCAGCAGCTTAGTTCCTAGCGGGAGTTCCTACGAGCAGTACTTC. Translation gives CASSLVPSGSSYEQYF.

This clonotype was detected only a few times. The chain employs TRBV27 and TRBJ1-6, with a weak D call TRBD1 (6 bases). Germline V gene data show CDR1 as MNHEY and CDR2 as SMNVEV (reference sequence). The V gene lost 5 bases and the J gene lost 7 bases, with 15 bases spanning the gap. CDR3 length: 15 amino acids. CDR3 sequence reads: CASSTAGTSNSPLHF. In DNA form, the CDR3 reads TGTGCCAGCAGTACCGCCGGGACATCCAATTCACCCCTCCACTTT.

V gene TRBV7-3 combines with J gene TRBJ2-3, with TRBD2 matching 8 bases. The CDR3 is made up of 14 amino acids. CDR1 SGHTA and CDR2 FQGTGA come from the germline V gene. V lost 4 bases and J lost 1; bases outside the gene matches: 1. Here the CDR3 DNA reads TGTGCCAGCAGCTATAGCGGGGGCACAGATACGCAGTATTTT. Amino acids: CASSYSGGTDTQYF. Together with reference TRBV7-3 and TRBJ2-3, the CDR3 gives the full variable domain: GAGVSQTPSNKVTEKGKYVELRCDPISGHTALYWYRQSLGQGPEFLIYFQGTGAADDSGLPNDRFFAVRPEGSVSTLKIQRTERGDSAVYLCASSYSGGTDTQYFGPGTRLTVL.